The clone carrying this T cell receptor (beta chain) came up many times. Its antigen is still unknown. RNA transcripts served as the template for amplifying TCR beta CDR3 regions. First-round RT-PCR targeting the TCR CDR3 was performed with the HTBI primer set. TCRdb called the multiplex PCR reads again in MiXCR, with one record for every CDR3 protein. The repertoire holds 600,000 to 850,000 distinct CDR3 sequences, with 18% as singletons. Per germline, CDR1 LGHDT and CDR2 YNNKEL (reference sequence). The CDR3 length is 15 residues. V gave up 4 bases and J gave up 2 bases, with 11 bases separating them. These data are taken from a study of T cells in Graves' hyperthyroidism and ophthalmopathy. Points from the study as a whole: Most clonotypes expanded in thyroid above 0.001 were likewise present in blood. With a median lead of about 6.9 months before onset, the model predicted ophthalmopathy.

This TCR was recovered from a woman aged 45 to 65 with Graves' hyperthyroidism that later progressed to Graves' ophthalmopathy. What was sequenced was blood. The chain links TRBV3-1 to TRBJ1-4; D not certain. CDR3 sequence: CASSPMMATNEKLFF. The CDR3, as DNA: TGTGCCAGCAGCCCCATGATGGCGACTAATGAAAAACTGTTTTTT.